This TCR beta chain is from a study of spatial heterogeneity in lung cancer. Time point in this sample: blood taken at disease recurrence. Tumor, nontumor lung or frozen PBMC supplied whole RNA, sequenced without sorting. The V gene lost 7 bases and the J gene lost 7 bases, with 17 bases spanning the gap. Germline V CDR1 and CDR2: SNHLY, FYNNEI. CDR3 length: 13 residues. This clonotype has ten or more counts. A library prepared for alpha chains yielded this beta chain as an off-target read; its size is of little meaning. TCRdb reprocessed the 5' RACE reads via MiXCR and lists one record per CDR3 protein. The sample holds about 10,000 distinct CDR3 sequences, 3.9% seen once.

Sequencing was performed on PBMCs, taken at recurrence. The chain employs TRBV2 and TRBJ2-7; a weak D match, TRBD2 (6 bases). This clonotype was sampled from a female donor with early-stage non-small cell lung cancer. The CDR3 sequence: CASTGSWGVEQYF. Here the CDR3 DNA reads TGTGCCAGCACAGGGAGTTGGGGGGTTGAGCAGTACTTC.